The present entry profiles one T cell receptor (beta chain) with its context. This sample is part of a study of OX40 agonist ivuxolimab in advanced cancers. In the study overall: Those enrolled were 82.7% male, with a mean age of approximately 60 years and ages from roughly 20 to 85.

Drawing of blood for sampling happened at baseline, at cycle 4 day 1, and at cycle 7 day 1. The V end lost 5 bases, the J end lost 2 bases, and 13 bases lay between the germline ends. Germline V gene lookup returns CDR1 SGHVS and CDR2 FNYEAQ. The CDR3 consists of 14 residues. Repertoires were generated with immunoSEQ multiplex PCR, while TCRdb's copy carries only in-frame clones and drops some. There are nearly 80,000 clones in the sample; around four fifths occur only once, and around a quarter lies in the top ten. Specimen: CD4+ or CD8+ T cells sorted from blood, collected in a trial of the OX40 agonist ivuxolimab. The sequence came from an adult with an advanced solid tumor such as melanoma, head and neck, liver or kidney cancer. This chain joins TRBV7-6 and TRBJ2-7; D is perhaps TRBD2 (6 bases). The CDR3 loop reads CASSPVAETYEQYF. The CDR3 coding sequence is TGTGCCAGCAGCCCGGTAGCGGAAACCTACGAGCAGTACTTC. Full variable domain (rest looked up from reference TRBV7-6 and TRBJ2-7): GAGVSQSPRYKVTKRGQDVALRCDPISGHVSLYWYRQALGQGPEFLTYFNYEAQQDKSGLPNDRFSAERPEGSISTLTIQRTEQRDSAMYRCASSPVAETYEQYFGPGTRLTVT.